The clone carrying this T cell receptor (beta chain) ranks as medium-sized (0.01 to 0.1%). This CDR3 has 16 amino acids. V dropped 0 bases and J dropped 6 bases, with 15 bases sitting between them. Germline values: CDR1 MNHEY, CDR2 SMNVEV (reference sequence). These data come from a study of immune characterization of retroperitoneal liposarcoma. TCRdb re-called the PCR reads through MiXCR, storing one row per CDR3 protein. Of over 6,500 distinct CDR3 sequences detected, more than 35% appear once; the ten largest clones hold roughly 10%. The chain employs TRBV27 and TRBJ2-1, with D perhaps matching TRBD1 or TRBD2 (5 bases each). This sequence originates from a male donor with retroperitoneal liposarcoma. Source material: tumor tissue. The CDR3 bases are TGTGCCAGCAGTTTATCGGACATAGGACGGGGCAATGAGCAGTTCTTC. Translated: CASSLSDIGRGNEQFF.